The rows below give T cell receptor beta chains drawn from one sample of a study of cytomegalovirus exposure and HLA in healthy donors. Profiled with immunoSEQ multiplex PCR; TCRdb holds only in-frame clones, not every one. The sample lists 95,000 to 150,000 clones; over 60% were seen once. The sample was PBMCs. The source of these receptors is a young woman in good health and CMV-seropositive. Both conserved end residues are part of each CDR3. The D gene is left open where the match is weak. Some rows mark clone size as missing; the rest say once, few, many or name a class of expanded clone.

TRBJ1-2,NA,TRBV5-6,NA,13,CASSLRRSYGYTF,TGTGCCAGCAGCTTGCGGAGGTCCTATGGCTACACCTTC
TRBJ2-2,NA,TRBV19,TRBD1,15,CASSKDRGLTGELFF,TGTGCCAGTAGTAAGGACAGGGGGCTCACCGGGGAGCTGTTTTTT
TRBJ1-2,NA,TRBV5-4,NA,12,CASSFSGVGYTF,TGTGCCAGCAGCTTTTCAGGGGTAGGCTACACCTTC
TRBJ2-7,NA,TRBV6-5,NA,14,CASSSLKSSYEQYF,TGTGCCAGCAGCTCCTTAAAGAGCTCCTACGAGCAGTACTTC
TRBJ2-1,NA,TRBV7-6,TRBD2,15,CASSLMRGAYNEQFF,TGTGCCAGCAGCTTAATGCGGGGGGCCTACAATGAGCAGTTCTTC
TRBJ2-1,NA,TRBV5-6,TRBD2,14,CASSLGPREGLQFF,TGTGCCAGCAGCTTGGGACCTAGGGAGGGATTGCAGTTCTTC
TRBJ1-3,NA,TRBV13,NA,15,CASSSLQYSGNTIYF,TGTGCCAGCAGCTCTTTACAGTACTCTGGAAACACCATATATTTT
TRBJ1-1,once,TRBV13,NA,16,CASSLRTAHPNTEAFF,TGTGCCAGCAGCTTAAGGACAGCCCATCCTAACACTGAAGCTTTCTTT
TRBJ2-5,few,TRBV7-2,NA,14,CASSFNKGGETQYF,TGTGCCAGCAGCTTCAATAAGGGAGGAGAGACCCAGTACTTC
TRBJ2-1,NA,TRBV15,TRBD2,15,CATSTGLAGINEQFF,TGTGCCACCAGCACCGGACTAGCGGGGATCAATGAGCAGTTCTTC
TRBJ2-1,NA,TRBV4-3,NA,15,CASSPSGGERGEQFF,TGCGCCAGCAGCCCTTCCGGAGGGGAAAGGGGTGAGCAGTTCTTC
TRBJ2-6,NA,TRBV4-2,TRBD1,19,CASSQIWDSRRPQANVLTF,TGTGCCAGCAGCCAAATTTGGGACAGCAGACGACCTCAGGCCAACGTCCTGACTTTC
TRBJ1-6,NA,TRBV21-1,NA,18,CATPGIRFGDRYNSPLHF,TGTGCCACCCCTGGAATAAGGTTTGGGGACAGATATAATTCACCCCTCCACTTT
TRBJ2-4,NA,TRBV4-1,NA,19,CASSQDGGARGPTKNIQYF,TGCGCCAGCAGCCAAGATGGGGGGGCTCGGGGGCCAACCAAAAACATTCAGTACTTC
TRBJ2-7,NA,TRBV2,TRBD1,16,CASSAAGTGTRLGQYF,TGTGCCAGCAGTGCAGCAGGGACAGGGACCCGTCTAGGGCAGTACTTC
TRBJ2-7,NA,TRBV27,TRBD2,13,CASSLAGPYEQYF,TGTGCCAGCAGTCTAGCGGGGCCCTACGAGCAGTACTTC
TRBJ1-2,NA,TRBV2,NA,17,CATAPGGADVELYGYTF,TGTGCCACCGCTCCCGGCGGTGCCGACGTAGAATTGTATGGCTACACCTTC
TRBJ1-1,few,TRBV19,NA,13,CASTMAIYTEAFF,TGTGCCAGTACCATGGCCATATACACTGAAGCTTTCTTT
TRBJ2-1,NA,TRBV5-4,TRBD2,15,CASSSAGGEYNEQFF,TGTGCCAGCAGCTCGGCGGGGGGGGAGTACAATGAGCAGTTCTTC
TRBJ2-1,NA,TRBV15,TRBD2,12,CATSPSGGRPFF,TGTGCCACCAGCCCGAGCGGGGGCCGCCCGTTCTTC
TRBJ2-1,NA,TRBV7-2,NA,15,CASSPWTGTYNEQFF,TGTGCCAGCAGCCCCTGGACTGGAACCTACAATGAGCAGTTCTTC
TRBJ2-2,NA,TRBV4-3,TRBD2,17,CASSQRLAGGNTGELFF,TGCGCCAGCAGCCAAAGACTAGCGGGGGGTAACACCGGGGAGCTGTTTTTT
TRBJ2-1,NA,TRBV10-3,TRBD1,15,CAISEWGQGEGEQFF,TGTGCCATCAGTGAGTGGGGACAGGGCGAGGGTGAGCAGTTCTTC
TRBJ2-6,NA,TRBV4-1,NA,21,CASSQGGGTVWVRSGANVLTF,TGCGCCAGCAGCCAAGGAGGCGGGACAGTTTGGGTACGCTCTGGGGCCAACGTCCTGACTTTC